The T cell receptor (beta chain) under discussion was sequenced for a study of blood T cell repertoires in COVID-19. Using immunoSEQ multiplex PCR, the repertoire was profiled, and TCRdb retains in-frame clones only, with some absent. Here the sample spans tens of thousands of clones, roughly nine tenths being singletons. V lost 3 bases and J lost 4, with 9 bases in between. Germline V CDR1 and CDR2: GTSNPN, SVGIG (reference sequence). This CDR3 has 12 residues. This TCR derives from a human donor in a cohort sampled during active COVID-19. This sequence joins TRBV30 and TRBJ1-1, with D possibly matching TRBD1 (6 bases). The sequenced material came from peripheral blood. The CDR3 loop is CAWSRGFTEAFF. The CDR3 DNA sequence: TGTGCCTGGAGCAGGGGTTTCACTGAAGCTTTCTTT.